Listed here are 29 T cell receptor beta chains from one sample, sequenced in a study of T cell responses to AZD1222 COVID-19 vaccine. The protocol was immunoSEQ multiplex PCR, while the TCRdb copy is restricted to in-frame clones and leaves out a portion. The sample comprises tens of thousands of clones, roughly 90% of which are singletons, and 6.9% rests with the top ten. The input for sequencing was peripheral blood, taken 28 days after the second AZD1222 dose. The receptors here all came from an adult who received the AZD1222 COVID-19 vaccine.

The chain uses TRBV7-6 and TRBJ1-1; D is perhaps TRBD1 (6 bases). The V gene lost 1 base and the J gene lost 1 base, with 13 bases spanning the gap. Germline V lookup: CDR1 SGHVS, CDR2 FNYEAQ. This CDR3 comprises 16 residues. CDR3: CASSLEVRGRNTEAFF. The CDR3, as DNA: TGTGCCAGCAGCTTAGAGGTTCGGGGGCGGAACACTGAAGCTTTCTTT.

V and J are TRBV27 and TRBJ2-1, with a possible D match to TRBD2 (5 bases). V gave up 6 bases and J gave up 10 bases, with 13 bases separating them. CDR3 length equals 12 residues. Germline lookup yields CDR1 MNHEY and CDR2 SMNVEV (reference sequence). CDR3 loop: CASSPGAEEQFF. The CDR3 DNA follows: TGTGCCAGCAGCCCAGGAGCGGAGGAGCAGTTCTTC.

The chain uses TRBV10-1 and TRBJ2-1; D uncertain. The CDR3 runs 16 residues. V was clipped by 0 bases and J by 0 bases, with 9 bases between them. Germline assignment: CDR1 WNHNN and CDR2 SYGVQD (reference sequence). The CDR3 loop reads CASSESTASSYNEQFF. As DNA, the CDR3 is TGCGCCAGCAGTGAGTCAACGGCGAGCTCCTACAATGAGCAGTTCTTC.

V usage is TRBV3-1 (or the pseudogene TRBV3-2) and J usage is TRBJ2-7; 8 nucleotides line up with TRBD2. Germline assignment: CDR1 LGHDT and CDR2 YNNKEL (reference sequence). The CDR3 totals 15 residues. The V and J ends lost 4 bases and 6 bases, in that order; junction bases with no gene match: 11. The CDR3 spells CASSPTTSGRPEQYF. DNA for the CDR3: TGTGCCAGCAGCCCGACTACTAGCGGCCGGCCCGAGCAGTACTTC.

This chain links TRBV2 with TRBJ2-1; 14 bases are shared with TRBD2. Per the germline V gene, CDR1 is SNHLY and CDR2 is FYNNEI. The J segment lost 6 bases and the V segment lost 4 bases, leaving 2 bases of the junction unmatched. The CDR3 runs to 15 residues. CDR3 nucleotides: TGTGCCAGCAGTGGACTAGCGGGAGGGGTCAATGAGCAGTTCTTC. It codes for CASSGLAGGVNEQFF.

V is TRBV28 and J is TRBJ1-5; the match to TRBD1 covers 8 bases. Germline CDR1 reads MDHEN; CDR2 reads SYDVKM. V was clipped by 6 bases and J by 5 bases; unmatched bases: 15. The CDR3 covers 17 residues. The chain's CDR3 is CASRTAASGQGHQPQHF. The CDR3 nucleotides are TGTGCCAGCAGAACCGCAGCTAGTGGACAGGGCCATCAGCCCCAGCATTTT.

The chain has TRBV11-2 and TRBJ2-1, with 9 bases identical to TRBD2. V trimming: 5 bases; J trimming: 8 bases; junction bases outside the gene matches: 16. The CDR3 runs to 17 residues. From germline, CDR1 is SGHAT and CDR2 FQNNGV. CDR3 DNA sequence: TGTGCCAGCAGCCGCGCGGTGGTAGCGGGAGCCCCAGATGAGCAGTTCTTC. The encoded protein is CASSRAVVAGAPDEQFF.

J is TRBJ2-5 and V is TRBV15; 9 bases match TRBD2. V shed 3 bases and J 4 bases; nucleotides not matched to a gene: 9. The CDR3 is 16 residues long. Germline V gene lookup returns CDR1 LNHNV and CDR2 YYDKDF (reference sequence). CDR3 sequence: CATSSGLTSGLETQYF. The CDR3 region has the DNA TGTGCCACCAGCAGCGGGTTGACTAGCGGACTAGAGACCCAGTACTTC.

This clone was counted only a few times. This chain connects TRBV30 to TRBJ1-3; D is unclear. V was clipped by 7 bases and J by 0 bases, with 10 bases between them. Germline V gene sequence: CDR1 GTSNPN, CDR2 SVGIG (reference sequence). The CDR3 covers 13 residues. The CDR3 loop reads CAYRDNSGNTIYF. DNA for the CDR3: TGTGCCTATCGTGACAACTCTGGAAACACCATATATTTT. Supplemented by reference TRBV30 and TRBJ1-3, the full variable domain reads SQTIHQWPATLVQPVGSPLSLECTVEGTSNPNLYWYRQAAGRGLQLLFYSVGIGQISSEVPQNLSASRPQDRQFILSSKKLLLSDSGFYLCAYRDNSGNTIYFGEGSWLTVV.

CDR3 protein: CASSPRKGNTEAFF. Here the CDR3 DNA reads TGTGCCAGCTCACCACGTAAGGGTAACACTGAAGCTTTCTTT. The J gene is TRBJ1-1, the V gene TRBV18; D is unclear. Germline CDR1 is KGHSH and CDR2 is LQKENI. The V and J ends lost 1 base and 2 bases respectively, with 8 bases between them. This CDR3 has 14 amino acids.

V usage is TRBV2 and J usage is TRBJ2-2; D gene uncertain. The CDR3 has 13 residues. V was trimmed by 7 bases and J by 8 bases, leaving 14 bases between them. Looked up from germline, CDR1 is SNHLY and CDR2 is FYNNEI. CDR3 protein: CASTPVAQGELFF. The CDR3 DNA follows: TGTGCCAGCACCCCCGTTGCTCAGGGGGAGCTGTTTTTT. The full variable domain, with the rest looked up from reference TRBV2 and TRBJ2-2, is EPEVTQTPSHQVTQMGQEVILRCVPISNHLYFYWYRQILGQKVEFLVSFYNNEISEKSEIFDDQFSVERPDGSNFTLKIRSTKLEDSAMYFCASTPVAQGELFFGEGSRLTVL.

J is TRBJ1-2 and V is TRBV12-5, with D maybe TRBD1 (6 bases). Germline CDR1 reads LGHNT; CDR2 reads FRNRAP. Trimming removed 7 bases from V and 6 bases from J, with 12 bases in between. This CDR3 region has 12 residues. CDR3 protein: CASASGADGYTF. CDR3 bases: TGTGCTAGTGCATCGGGGGCCGATGGCTACACCTTC.

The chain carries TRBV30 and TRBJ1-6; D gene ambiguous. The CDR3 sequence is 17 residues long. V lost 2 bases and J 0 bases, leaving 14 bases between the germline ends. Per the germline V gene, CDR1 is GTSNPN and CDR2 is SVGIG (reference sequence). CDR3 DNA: TGTGCCTGGAGTCCTAAAATACAGAGCTCCTATAATTCACCCCTCCACTTT. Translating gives CAWSPKIQSSYNSPLHF.

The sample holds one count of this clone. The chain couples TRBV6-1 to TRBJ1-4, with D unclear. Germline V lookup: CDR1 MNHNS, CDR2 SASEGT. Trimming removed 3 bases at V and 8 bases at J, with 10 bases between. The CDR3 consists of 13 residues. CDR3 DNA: TGTGCCAGCAGTGAGGCGGTTGACGAAAAACTGTTTTTT. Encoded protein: CASSEAVDEKLFF.

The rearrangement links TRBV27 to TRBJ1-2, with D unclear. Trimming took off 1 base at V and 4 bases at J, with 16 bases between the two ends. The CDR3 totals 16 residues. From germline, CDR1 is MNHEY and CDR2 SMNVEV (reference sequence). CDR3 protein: CASSLYTPSWGYGYTF. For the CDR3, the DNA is TGTGCCAGCAGTTTATATACCCCGAGTTGGGGCTATGGCTACACCTTC.

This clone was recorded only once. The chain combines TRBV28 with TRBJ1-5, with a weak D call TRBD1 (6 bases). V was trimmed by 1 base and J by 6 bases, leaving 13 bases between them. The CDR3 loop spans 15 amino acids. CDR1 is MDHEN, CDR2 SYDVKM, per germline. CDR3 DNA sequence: TGTGCCAGCAGTTTATTAGGGGGGCTCTTTCAGCCCCAGCATTTT. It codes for CASSLLGGLFQPQHF. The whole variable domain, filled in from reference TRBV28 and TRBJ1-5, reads DVKVTQSSRYLVKRTGEKVFLECVQDMDHENMFWYRQDPGLGLRLIYFSYDVKMKEKGDIPEGYSVSREKKERFSLILESASTNQTSMYLCASSLLGGLFQPQHFGDGTRLSIL.

The DNA for the CDR3 is TGTGCCAGCAGTTCGGGACAGGGGGACACTGAAGCTTTCTTT. Amino acids: CASSSGQGDTEAFF. This chain joins TRBV27 and TRBJ1-1; TRBD1 agrees at 11 bases. CDR3 length: 14 residues. Germline assignment: CDR1 MNHEY and CDR2 SMNVEV (reference sequence). The V gene end was trimmed by 4 bases and the J gene end by 3 bases; junction bases not matched to a gene: 1.

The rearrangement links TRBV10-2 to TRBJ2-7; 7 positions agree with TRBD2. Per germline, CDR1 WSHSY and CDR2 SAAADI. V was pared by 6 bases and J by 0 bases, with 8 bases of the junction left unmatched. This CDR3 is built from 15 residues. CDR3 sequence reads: CASRDQLANSYEQYF. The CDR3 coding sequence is TGCGCCAGCAGAGACCAACTAGCGAACTCCTACGAGCAGTACTTC.

The CDR3 coding sequence is TGTGCCAGCAGCTTAACACCTACCACTGAAGCTTTCTTT. It translates to CASSLTPTTEAFF. The chain has TRBV7-3 and TRBJ1-1; D not certain. The V end lost 0 bases, the J end lost 4 bases, and 6 bases lay between the germline ends. CDR3 length equals 13 residues. The germline V gene has CDR1 SGHTA and CDR2 FQGTGA.

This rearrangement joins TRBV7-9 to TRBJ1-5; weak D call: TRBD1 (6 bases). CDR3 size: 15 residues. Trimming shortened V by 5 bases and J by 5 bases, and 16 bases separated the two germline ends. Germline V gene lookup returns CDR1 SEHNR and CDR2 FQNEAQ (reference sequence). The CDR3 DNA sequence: TGTGCCAGCAGCCAGGGGAGCCGGTGGGATCAGCCCCAGCATTTT. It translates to CASSQGSRWDQPQHF.

The CDR3 DNA follows: TGTGCCAGCAGCTTAGAACCACGGGACAGGTTTGGTCAGCCCCAGCATTTT. This codes for CASSLEPRDRFGQPQHF. The rearrangement links TRBV7-6 to TRBJ1-5; 8 bases fit TRBD1. The CDR3 length is 17 residues. Per the germline V gene, CDR1 is SGHVS and CDR2 is FNYEAQ. V shed 1 base and J 6 bases; nucleotides not matched to a gene: 11.

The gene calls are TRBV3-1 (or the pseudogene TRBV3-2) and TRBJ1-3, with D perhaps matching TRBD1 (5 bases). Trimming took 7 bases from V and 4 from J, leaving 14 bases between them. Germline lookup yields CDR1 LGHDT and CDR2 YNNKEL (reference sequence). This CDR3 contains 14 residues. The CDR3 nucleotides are TGTGCCAGCACCTTCGCAGGGAGAGGAAACACCATATATTTT. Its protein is CASTFAGRGNTIYF.

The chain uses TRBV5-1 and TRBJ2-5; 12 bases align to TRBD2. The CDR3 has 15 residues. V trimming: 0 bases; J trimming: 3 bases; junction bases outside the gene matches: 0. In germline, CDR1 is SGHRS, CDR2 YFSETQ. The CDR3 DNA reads TGCGCCAGCAGCTTGGCTAGCGGGGGGGAAGAGACCCAGTACTTC. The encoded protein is CASSLASGGEETQYF.

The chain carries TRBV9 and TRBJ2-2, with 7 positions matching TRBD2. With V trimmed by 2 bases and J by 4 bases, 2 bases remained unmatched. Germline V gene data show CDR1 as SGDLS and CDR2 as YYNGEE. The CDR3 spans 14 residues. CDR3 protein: CASSVTSATGELFF. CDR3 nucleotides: TGTGCCAGCAGCGTCACTAGCGCCACCGGGGAGCTGTTTTTT.

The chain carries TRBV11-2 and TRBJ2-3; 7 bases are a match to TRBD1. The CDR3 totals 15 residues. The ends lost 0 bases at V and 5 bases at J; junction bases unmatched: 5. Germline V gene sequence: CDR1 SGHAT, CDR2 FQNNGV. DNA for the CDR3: TGTGCCAGCAGCTTAGATCAAGCAGGGGGAGATACGCAGTATTTT. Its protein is CASSLDQAGGDTQYF.

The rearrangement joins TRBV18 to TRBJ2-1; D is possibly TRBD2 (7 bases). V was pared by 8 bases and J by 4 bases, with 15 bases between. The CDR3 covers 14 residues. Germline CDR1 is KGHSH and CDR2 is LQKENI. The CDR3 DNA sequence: TGTGCCAGCCAGGACAGCGGGGCTTACAATGAGCAGTTCTTC. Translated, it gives CASQDSGAYNEQFF.

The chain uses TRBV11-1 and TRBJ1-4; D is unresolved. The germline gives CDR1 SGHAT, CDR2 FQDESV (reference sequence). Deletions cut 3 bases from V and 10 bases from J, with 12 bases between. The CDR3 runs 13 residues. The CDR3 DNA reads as TGTGCCAGCAGCTTCGACACCGGAGGAAAACTGTTTTTT. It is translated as CASSFDTGGKLFF.

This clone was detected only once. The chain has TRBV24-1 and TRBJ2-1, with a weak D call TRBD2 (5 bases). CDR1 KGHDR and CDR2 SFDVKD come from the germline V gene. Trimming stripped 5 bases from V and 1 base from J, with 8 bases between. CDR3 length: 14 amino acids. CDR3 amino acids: CATSGRLSYNEQFF. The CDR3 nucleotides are TGTGCCACCAGTGGAAGACTATCCTACAATGAGCAGTTCTTC.

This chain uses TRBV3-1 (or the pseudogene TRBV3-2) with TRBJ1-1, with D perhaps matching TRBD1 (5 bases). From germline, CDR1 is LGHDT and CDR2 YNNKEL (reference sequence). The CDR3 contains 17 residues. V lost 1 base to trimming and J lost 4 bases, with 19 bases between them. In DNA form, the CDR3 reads TGTGCCAGCAGCCAAGTGAGGAACAGGCGTTACGTCACTGAAGCTTTCTTT. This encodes CASSQVRNRRYVTEAFF.